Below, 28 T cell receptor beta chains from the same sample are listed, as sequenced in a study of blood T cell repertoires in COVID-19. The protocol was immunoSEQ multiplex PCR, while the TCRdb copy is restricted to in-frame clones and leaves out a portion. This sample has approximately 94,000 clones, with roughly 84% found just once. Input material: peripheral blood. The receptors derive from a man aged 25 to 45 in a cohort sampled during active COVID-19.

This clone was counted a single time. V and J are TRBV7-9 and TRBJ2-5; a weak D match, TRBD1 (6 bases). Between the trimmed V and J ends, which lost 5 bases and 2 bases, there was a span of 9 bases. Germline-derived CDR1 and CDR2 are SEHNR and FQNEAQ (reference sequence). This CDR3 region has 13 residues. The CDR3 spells CASSLQGQETQYF. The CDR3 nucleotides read TGTGCCAGCAGCCTTCAGGGGCAAGAGACCCAGTACTTC.

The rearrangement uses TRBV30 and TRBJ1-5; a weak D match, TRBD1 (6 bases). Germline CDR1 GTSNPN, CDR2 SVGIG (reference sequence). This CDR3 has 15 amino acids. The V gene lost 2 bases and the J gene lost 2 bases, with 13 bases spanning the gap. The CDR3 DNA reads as TGTGCCTGGAGTCCCAGGGGTGGGGGCAATCAGCCCCAGCATTTT. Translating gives CAWSPRGGGNQPQHF.

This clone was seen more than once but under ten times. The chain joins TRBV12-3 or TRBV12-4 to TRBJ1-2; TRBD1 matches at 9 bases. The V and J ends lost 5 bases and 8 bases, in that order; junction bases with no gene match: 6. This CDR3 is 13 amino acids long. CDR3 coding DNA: TGTGCCAGCAGTCATTCGGACAGGGGAGGCTACACCTTC. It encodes CASSHSDRGGYTF.

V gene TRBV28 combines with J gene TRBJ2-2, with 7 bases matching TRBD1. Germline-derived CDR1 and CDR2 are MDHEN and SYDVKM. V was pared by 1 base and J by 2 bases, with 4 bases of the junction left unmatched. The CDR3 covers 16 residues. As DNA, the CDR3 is TGTGCCAGCAGTTTATCAGGGGGTGGCAACACCGGGGAGCTGTTTTTT. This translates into CASSLSGGGNTGELFF. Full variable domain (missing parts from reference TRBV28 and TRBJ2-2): DVKVTQSSRYLVKRTGEKVFLECVQDMDHENMFWYRQDPGLGLRLIYFSYDVKMKEKGDIPEGYSVSREKKERFSLILESASTNQTSMYLCASSLSGGGNTGELFFGEGSRLTVL.

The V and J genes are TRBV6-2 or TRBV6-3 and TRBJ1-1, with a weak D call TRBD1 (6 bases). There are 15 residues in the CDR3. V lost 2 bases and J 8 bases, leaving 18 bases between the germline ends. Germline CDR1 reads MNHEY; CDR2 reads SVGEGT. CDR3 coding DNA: TGTGCCAGCAGTTACCCGGTACCTGGGACACCCGAAGCTTTCTTT. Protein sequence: CASSYPVPGTPEAFF.

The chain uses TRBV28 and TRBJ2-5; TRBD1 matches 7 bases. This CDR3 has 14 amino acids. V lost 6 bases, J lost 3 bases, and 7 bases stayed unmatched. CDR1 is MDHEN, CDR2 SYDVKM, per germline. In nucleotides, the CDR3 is TGTGCCAGCAGAAGGCGGACAGGAGAAGAGACCCAGTACTTC. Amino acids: CASRRRTGEETQYF.

The CDR3 region has the DNA TGTGCCAGCAGCTTGGAAGGACAGGGTCTAGGCTATGGCTACACCTTC. Protein product: CASSLEGQGLGYGYTF. The chain joins TRBV5-5 to TRBJ1-2, with 8 nucleotides matching TRBD1. V was pared by 0 bases and J by 4 bases, with 8 bases of the junction left unmatched. The CDR3 is made up of 16 amino acids. Per germline, CDR1 SGHKS and CDR2 YYEKEE (reference sequence).

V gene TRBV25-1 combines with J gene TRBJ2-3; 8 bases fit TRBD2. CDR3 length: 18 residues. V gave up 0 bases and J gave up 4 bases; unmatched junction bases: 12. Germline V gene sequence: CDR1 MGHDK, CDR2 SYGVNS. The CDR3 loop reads CASSEYGGSGGPADTQYF. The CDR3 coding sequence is TGTGCCAGCAGTGAATATGGGGGTTCGGGGGGGCCCGCAGATACGCAGTATTTT.

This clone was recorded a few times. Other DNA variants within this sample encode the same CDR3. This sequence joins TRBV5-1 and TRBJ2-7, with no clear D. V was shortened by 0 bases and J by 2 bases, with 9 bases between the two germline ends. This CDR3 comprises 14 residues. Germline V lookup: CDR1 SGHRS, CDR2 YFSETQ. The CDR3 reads CASSLGQVPYEQYF. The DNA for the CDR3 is TGCGCCAGCAGCTTGGGGCAGGTCCCCTACGAGCAGTACTTC.

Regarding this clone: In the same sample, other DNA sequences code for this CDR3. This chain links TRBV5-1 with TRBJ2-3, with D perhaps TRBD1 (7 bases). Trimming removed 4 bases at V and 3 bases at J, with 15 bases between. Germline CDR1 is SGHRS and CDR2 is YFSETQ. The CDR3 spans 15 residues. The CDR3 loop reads CASSPGQEGTDTQYF. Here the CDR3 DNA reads TGCGCCAGCAGCCCAGGACAGGAGGGGACAGATACGCAGTATTTT.

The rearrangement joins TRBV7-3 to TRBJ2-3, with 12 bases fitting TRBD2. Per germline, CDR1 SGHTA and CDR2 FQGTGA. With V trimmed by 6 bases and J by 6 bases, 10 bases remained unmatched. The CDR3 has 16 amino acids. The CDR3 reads CASSLTSGGMRDTQYF. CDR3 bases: TGTGCCAGCAGTCTAACTAGCGGGGGGATGAGGGATACGCAGTATTTT.

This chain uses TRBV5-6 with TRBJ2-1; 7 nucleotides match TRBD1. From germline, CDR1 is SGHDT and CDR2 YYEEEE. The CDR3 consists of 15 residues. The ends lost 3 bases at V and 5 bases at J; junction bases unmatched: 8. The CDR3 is CASSWTGPGNNEQFF. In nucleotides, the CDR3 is TGTGCCAGCAGCTGGACAGGCCCCGGTAACAATGAGCAGTTCTTC.

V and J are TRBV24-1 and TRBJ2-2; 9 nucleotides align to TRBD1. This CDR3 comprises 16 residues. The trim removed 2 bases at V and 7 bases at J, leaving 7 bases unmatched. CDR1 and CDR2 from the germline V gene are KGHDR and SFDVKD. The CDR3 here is CATSDSGQGGGGELFF. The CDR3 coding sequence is TGTGCCACCAGTGATTCGGGACAGGGAGGTGGCGGGGAGCTGTTTTTT.

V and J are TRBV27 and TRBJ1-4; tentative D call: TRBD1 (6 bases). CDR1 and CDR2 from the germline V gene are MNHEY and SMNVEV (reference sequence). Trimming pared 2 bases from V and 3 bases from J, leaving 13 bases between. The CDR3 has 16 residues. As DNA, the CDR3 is TGTGCCAGCAGTTTAAGCCCAACAGGGTCTAATGAAAAACTGTTTTTT. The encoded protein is CASSLSPTGSNEKLFF.

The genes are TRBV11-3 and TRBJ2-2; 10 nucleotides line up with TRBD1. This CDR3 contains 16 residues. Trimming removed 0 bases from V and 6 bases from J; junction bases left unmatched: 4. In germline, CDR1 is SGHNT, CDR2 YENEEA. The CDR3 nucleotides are TGTGCCAGCAGCTTAGAGGGACAGGGGCCCTCCGGGGAGCTGTTTTTT. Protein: CASSLEGQGPSGELFF. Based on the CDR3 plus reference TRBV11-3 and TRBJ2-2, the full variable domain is EAGVVQSPRYKIIEKKQPVAFWCNPISGHNTLYWYLQNLGQGPELLIRYENEEAVDDSQLPKDRFSAERLKGVDSTLKIQPAELGDSAVYLCASSLEGQGPSGELFFGEGSRLTVL.

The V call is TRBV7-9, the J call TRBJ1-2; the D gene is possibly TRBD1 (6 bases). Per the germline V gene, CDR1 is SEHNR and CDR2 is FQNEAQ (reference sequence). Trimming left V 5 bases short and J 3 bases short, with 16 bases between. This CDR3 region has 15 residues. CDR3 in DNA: TGTGCCAGCAGCCCCAAAGGGGGAAAGGACTATGGCTACACCTTC. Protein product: CASSPKGGKDYGYTF.

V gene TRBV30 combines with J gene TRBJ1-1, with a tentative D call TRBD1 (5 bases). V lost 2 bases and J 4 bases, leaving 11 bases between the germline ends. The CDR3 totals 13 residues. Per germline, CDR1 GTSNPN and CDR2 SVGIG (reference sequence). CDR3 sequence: CAWSSGGGTEAFF. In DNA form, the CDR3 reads TGTGCCTGGAGTTCGGGGGGAGGCACTGAAGCTTTCTTT.

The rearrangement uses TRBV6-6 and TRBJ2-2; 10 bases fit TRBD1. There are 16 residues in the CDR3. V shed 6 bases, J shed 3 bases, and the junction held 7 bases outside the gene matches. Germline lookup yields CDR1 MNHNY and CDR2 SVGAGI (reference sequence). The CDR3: CASRSPGTGDTGELFF. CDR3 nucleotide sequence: TGTGCCAGCAGATCCCCCGGGACAGGGGACACCGGGGAGCTGTTTTTT.

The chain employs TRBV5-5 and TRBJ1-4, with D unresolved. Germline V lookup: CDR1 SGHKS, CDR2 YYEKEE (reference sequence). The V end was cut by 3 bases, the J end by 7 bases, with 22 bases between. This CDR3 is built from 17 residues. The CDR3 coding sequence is TGTGCCAGCAGCTCAAAACCGGGAAACTTGGGCGGTGAAAAACTGTTTTTT. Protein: CASSSKPGNLGGEKLFF.

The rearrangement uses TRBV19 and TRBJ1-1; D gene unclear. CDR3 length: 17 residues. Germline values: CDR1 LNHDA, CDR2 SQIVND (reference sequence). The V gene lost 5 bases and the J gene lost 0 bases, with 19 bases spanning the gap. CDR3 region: CASSPRGTTRMNTEAFF. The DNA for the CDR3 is TGTGCCAGTAGTCCCCGGGGTACGACGCGAATGAACACTGAAGCTTTCTTT.

This chain's CDR3 is CASRDGTGEQPQHF. The CDR3 DNA sequence: TGTGCCAGCAGGGACGGAACCGGGGAGCAGCCCCAGCATTTT. J is TRBJ1-5 and V is TRBV7-9; D ambiguous. The V gene's germline CDR1 is SEHNR and CDR2 FQNEAQ (reference sequence). Deletions cut 6 bases from V and 7 bases from J, with 16 bases between. The CDR3 contains 14 residues.

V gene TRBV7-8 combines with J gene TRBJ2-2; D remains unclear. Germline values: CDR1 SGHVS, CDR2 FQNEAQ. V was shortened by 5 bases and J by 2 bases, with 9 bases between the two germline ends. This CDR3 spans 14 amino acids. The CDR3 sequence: CASSLFRNTGELFF. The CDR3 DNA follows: TGTGCCAGCAGCCTGTTTAGAAACACCGGGGAGCTGTTTTTT.

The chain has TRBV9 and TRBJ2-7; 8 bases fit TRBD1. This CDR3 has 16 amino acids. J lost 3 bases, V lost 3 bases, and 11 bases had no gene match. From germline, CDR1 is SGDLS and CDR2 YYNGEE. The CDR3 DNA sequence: TGTGCCAGCAGCGCCCCCCAGGGGACAGGAGACTACGAGCAGTACTTC. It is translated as CASSAPQGTGDYEQYF.

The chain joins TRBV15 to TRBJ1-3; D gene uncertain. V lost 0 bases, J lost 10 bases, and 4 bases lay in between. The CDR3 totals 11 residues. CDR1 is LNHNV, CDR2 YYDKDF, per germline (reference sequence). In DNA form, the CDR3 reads TGTGCCACCAGCAGAGATCATACCATATATTTT. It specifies CATSRDHTIYF. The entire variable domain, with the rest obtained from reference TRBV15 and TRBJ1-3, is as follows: DAMVIQNPRYQVTQFGKPVTLSCSQTLNHNVMYWYQQKSSQAPKLLFHYYDKDFNNEADTPDNFQSRRPNTSFCFLDIRSPGLGDTAMYLCATSRDHTIYFGEGSWLTVV.

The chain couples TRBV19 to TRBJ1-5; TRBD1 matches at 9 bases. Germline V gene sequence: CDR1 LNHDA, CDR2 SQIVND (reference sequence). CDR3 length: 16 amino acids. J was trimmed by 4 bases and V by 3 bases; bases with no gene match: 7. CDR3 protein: CASSIGGTGRNQPQHF. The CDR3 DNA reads TGTGCCAGTAGTATTGGCGGGACAGGGAGGAATCAGCCCCAGCATTTT. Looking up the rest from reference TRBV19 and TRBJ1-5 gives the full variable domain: DGGITQSPKYLFRKEGQNVTLSCEQNLNHDAMYWYRQDPGQGLRLIYYSQIVNDFQKGDIAEGYSVSREKKESFPLTVTSAQKNPTAFYLCASSIGGTGRNQPQHFGDGTRLSIL.

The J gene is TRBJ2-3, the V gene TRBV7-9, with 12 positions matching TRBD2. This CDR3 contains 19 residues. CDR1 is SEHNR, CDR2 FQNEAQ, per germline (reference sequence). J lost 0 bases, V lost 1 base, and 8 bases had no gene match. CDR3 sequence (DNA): TGTGCCAGCAGCTTAGGTCCGCTAGCGGGGGGGCCGAGCACAGATACGCAGTATTTT. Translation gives CASSLGPLAGGPSTDTQYF. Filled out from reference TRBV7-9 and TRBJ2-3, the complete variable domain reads DTGVSQNPRHKITKRGQNVTFRCDPISEHNRLYWYRQTLGQGPEFLTYFQNEAQLEKSRLLSDRFSAERPKGSFSTLEIQRTEQGDSAMYLCASSLGPLAGGPSTDTQYFGPGTRLTVL.

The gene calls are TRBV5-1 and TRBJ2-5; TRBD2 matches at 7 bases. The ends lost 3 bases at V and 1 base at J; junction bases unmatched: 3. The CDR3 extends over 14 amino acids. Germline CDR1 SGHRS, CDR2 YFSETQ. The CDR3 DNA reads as TGCGCCAGCAGCTCCGGGAGGCTCCAAGAGACCCAGTACTTC. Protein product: CASSSGRLQETQYF.

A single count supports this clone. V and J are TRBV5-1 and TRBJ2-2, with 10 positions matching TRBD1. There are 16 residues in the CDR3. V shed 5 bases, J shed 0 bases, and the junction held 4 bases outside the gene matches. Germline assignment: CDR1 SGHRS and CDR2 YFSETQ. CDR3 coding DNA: TGCGCCAGCAGGCCCGGACAGGGGGCGAACACCGGGGAGCTGTTTTTT. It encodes CASRPGQGANTGELFF.